This T cell receptor (beta chain) is from a study of patients and donors after allogeneic stem cell transplantation. TCRdb re-derived calls from the RT-PCR reads in MiXCR, one entry per CDR3 protein. The data contain about 150,000 distinct CDR3 sequences, about two fifths of them seen just once; the ten biggest clones take up about 50%. This clonotype occurred a few times. This clonotype originated in a human donor who was either an allogeneic HSCT recipient or a stem cell or donor lymphocyte infusion donor (not recorded which). It is not recorded whose cells these are; they may come from a transplant donor. The sample was blood, either unsorted or a sorted T cell fraction (not recorded which).

The CDR3 nucleotides read TGCGCCAGCAGCCAAGAGGCAGGGGTCGGCAATCAGCCCCAGCATTTT. Its protein is CASSQEAGVGNQPQHF. The chain has TRBV4-3 and TRBJ1-5; D is possibly TRBD1 (6 bases). The CDR3 has 16 residues. The germline gives CDR1 LGHNA, CDR2 YSLEER. The V end lost 0 bases, the J end lost 2 bases, and 11 bases lay between the germline ends.